Reported below is one T cell receptor beta chain. Other nucleotide sequences in the sample specify the same CDR3. This specimen belongs to a study of shared clonotypes between healthy human individuals. CDR3 length: 14 residues. The ends were cut back, 0 bases at V and 2 bases at J, with 8 bases in the middle. Germline values: CDR1 SGHRS, CDR2 YFSETQ. The protocol was immunoSEQ multiplex PCR, while the TCRdb copy is restricted to in-frame clones and leaves out a portion. The data contain millions of clones, more than 90% of them seen just once; the ten biggest clones take up around 0.14%. V usage is TRBV5-1 and J usage is TRBJ1-1, with D unclear. The clonotype was recovered from a young man in good health. What was sequenced was naive CD4+ T cells sorted from blood. Described subset: CD45RA+ positively selected. As DNA, the CDR3 is TGCGCCAGCAGCTTGGGGCCGGGAAACACTGAAGCTTTCTTT. Translating it yields CASSLGPGNTEAFF.